These 27 T cell receptor beta chains were all obtained from the same sample, sequenced in a study of response to subunit inactivated influenza vaccine. TCRdb passed the RT-PCR reads through MiXCR, listing each CDR3 protein once. The sample lists some 800,000 distinct CDR3 sequences, around 20% seen once, with 10% in the top ten. Sequenced here: PBMCs from blood, sampled around 5 days after vaccination. All receptors derive from a man aged 50 to 59 who received an inactivated influenza vaccine.

This chain uses TRBV18 with TRBJ2-1, with a weak D call TRBD1 (6 bases). The CDR3 contains 15 residues. V dropped 6 bases and J dropped 4 bases, with 16 bases sitting between them. Per germline, CDR1 KGHSH and CDR2 LQKENI. CDR3 nucleotides: TGTGCCAGCTCGATTGGACAGCAAATTTACAATGAGCAGTTCTTC. Protein product: CASSIGQQIYNEQFF.

In this sample, this clonotype turned up a few times. The V and J genes are TRBV6-2 or TRBV6-3 and TRBJ2-3; 10 bases map to TRBD1. The germline gives CDR1 MNHEY, CDR2 SVGEGT. CDR3 size: 19 residues. The ends lost 0 bases at V and 2 bases at J; junction bases unmatched: 11. The CDR3 DNA sequence: TGTGCCAGCAGTTACTCGATGGGACAGGGGTTACTCAACACAGATACGCAGTATTTT. Translating it yields CASSYSMGQGLLNTDTQYF.

This clonotype was seen repeatedly, ten times or more. This chain uses TRBV20-1 with TRBJ1-2; D call uncertain. The CDR3 is made up of 11 amino acids. Germline CDR1 DFQATT, CDR2 SNEGSKA (reference sequence). V shed 3 bases and J shed 5 bases, with 7 bases lying between them. The CDR3 DNA reads TGCAGTGCTAGTCTTGAGTATGGCTACACCTTC. It yields the protein CSASLEYGYTF.

The genes are TRBV11-2 and TRBJ2-1, with 8 bases that match TRBD2. The CDR3 has 16 residues. J gave up 2 bases and V 5 bases, and 8 bases lay outside the gene matches. Germline V gives CDR1 SGHAT, CDR2 FQNNGV. The CDR3 is CASSLPLSGAYNEQFF. CDR3 DNA sequence: TGTGCCAGCAGCCTGCCCCTTAGCGGGGCCTACAATGAGCAGTTCTTC.

This clonotype was counted a few times. The chain couples TRBV12-3 or TRBV12-4 to TRBJ2-5; possibly TRBD2 for D (5 bases). The V end was cut by 6 bases, the J end by 9 bases, with 11 bases between. CDR3 length equals 11 residues. CDR3 sequence (DNA): TGTGCCAGCAGGGGCGAGAGGGCCCAGTACTTC. This translates into CASRGERAQYF.

V usage is TRBV27 and J usage is TRBJ2-2; TRBD1 is a possible D gene (6 bases). Germline CDR1 MNHEY, CDR2 SMNVEV (reference sequence). The CDR3 runs 18 residues. Trimming stripped 1 base from V and 4 bases from J, with 19 bases between. Written as DNA, the CDR3 is TGTGCCAGCAGTTTATACCATGGGACAATAGGTCCCACCGGGGAGCTGTTTTTT. It yields the protein CASSLYHGTIGPTGELFF.

The gene calls are TRBV6-5 and TRBJ2-3, with unresolved D. The CDR3 extends over 14 amino acids. Germline V gene sequence: CDR1 MNHEY, CDR2 SVGAGI. V was clipped by 0 bases and J by 3 bases, with 7 bases between them. CDR3 region: CASSYSTRTDTQYF. In DNA, the CDR3 is TGTGCCAGCAGTTACTCGACCCGTACAGATACGCAGTATTTT.

This clonotype was recorded at least ten times. This chain connects TRBV7-9 to TRBJ2-7; TRBD2 matches at 10 bases. The germline CDR1 and CDR2 sequences are SEHNR and FQNEAQ (reference sequence). Trimming cost V 8 bases and J 6 bases; bases outside gene matches: 10. The CDR3 has 14 amino acids. For the CDR3, the DNA is TGTGCCAGCGGGGTTCTTAGCGGGAGGCTCGAGCAGTACTTC. Translating gives CASGVLSGRLEQYF.

V and J are TRBV12-3 or TRBV12-4 and TRBJ2-3; D possibly corresponds to TRBD2 (6 bases). The CDR3 consists of 16 residues. Trimming shortened V by 7 bases and J by 2 bases, and 19 bases separated the two germline ends. CDR3 DNA sequence: TGTGCCAGCACCCACCGGGGAGCGGGCCCCACAGATACGCAGTATTTT. Translation gives CASTHRGAGPTDTQYF.

The V call is TRBV6-5, the J call TRBJ1-1; D remains ambiguous. Germline assignment: CDR1 MNHEY and CDR2 SVGAGI. This CDR3 comprises 15 residues. V was trimmed by 0 bases and J by 0 bases, leaving 8 bases between them. CDR3 protein: CASSYSTLMNTEAFF. The CDR3 bases are TGTGCCAGCAGTTACTCGACGTTGATGAACACTGAAGCTTTCTTT.

This clonotype has just a few counts. This chain uses TRBV7-3 with TRBJ2-5; D may be TRBD1 (5 bases). The CDR3 totals 15 residues. CDR1 is SGHTA, CDR2 FQGTGA, per germline. With 3 bases removed from V and 2 bases from J, the gap between germline ends came to 13 bases. DNA of the CDR3: TGTGCCAGCAGCTTCCAGGGCCAGGCTCAAGAGACCCAGTACTTC. Residues: CASSFQGQAQETQYF.

This clonotype was counted many times. This chain joins TRBV4-3 and TRBJ1-2; the D is unclear. V lost 3 bases and J 4 bases, leaving 15 bases between the germline ends. In germline, CDR1 is LGHNA, CDR2 YSLEER. This CDR3 region has 15 residues. The CDR3 loop is CASSQAGKRSYGYTF. The CDR3 bases are TGCGCCAGCAGCCAGGCGGGCAAGAGGAGCTATGGCTACACCTTC.

This clonotype was picked up many times. This rearrangement joins TRBV7-3 to TRBJ2-1; 9 nucleotides match TRBD2. The CDR3 has 18 amino acids. Trimming cost V 7 bases and J 2 bases; bases outside gene matches: 15. Germline-derived CDR1 and CDR2 are SGHTA and FQGTGA. The CDR3 bases are TGTGCCAGCATCCTTAGCGGGAGTAGCCCCAAGCCCTACAATGAGCAGTTCTTC. It codes for CASILSGSSPKPYNEQFF.

J is TRBJ1-2 and V is TRBV7-9; D is undetermined. The V and J ends lost 0 bases and 7 bases respectively, with 12 bases between them. From germline, CDR1 is SEHNR and CDR2 FQNEAQ (reference sequence). There are 14 residues in the CDR3. CDR3 nucleotide sequence: TGTGCCAGCAGCTTAGCGCAGGTTGGCTCTGGCTACACCTTC. It translates to CASSLAQVGSGYTF.

The sample holds a few counts of this clonotype. V and J are TRBV4-2 and TRBJ1-1; D is unresolved. The CDR3 length is 14 residues. Trimming took off 1 base at V and 4 bases at J, with 10 bases between the two ends. Germline V gene data show CDR1 as LGHNA and CDR2 as YNFKEQ. The CDR3 is CASSQGDQSTEAFF. In DNA, the CDR3 is TGTGCCAGCAGCCAAGGAGATCAGAGCACTGAAGCTTTCTTT.

This rearrangement joins TRBV10-3 to TRBJ1-2, with no clear D. The CDR3 is made up of 14 amino acids. Trimming stripped 5 bases from V and 2 bases from J, with 12 bases between. The V gene's germline CDR1 is ENHRY and CDR2 SYGVKD. The DNA for the CDR3 is TGTGCCATCAGTCCGCGGAGGGAAAACTATGGCTACACCTTC. Its protein product is CAISPRRENYGYTF.

To note about this clonotype: The junction departs from germline at one end; a sequencing error may be responsible. The J gene is TRBJ2-5, the V gene TRBV5-1, with D perhaps given as TRBD1 or TRBD2 (5 bases each). Germline assignment: CDR1 SGHRS and CDR2 YFSETQ. CDR3 size: 13 residues. In DNA, the CDR3 is TGCGCCAGCAGCTTGGCCTACGGGGCCCCCTTTTCCTTC. Its translation: CASSLAYGAPFSF.

This clonotype was picked up a small number of times. The CDR3 sequence is CASSDLLPSPGPEQYF. The CDR3 DNA is TGTGCCAGCAGTGATTTGCTGCCGAGCCCAGGACCCGAGCAGTACTTC. The V and J genes are TRBV2 and TRBJ2-7, with D unclear. The CDR3 totals 16 residues. CDR1 SNHLY and CDR2 FYNNEI come from the germline V gene. Trimming left V 3 bases short and J 6 bases short, with 21 bases between.

This clonotype was detected only a few times. The chain couples TRBV28 to TRBJ2-3, with TRBD2 as a possible D gene (5 bases). The germline V gene encodes CDR1 MDHEN and CDR2 SYDVKM. The CDR3 consists of 15 residues. Between the trimmed V and J ends, which lost 6 bases and 4 bases, there was a span of 17 bases. CDR3 sequence (DNA): TGTGCCAGCAGCCAATTCGGACTCAGCGCAGATACGCAGTATTTT. Translation gives CASSQFGLSADTQYF. Filled out from reference TRBV28 and TRBJ2-3, the complete variable domain reads DVKVTQSSRYLVKRTGEKVFLECVQDMDHENMFWYRQDPGLGLRLIYFSYDVKMKEKGDIPEGYSVSREKKERFSLILESASTNQTSMYLCASSQFGLSADTQYFGPGTRLTVL.

This clonotype has more than one count but fewer than ten. The chain employs TRBV18 and TRBJ2-7, with 11 bases lining up with TRBD2. This CDR3 comprises 16 residues. CDR1 is KGHSH, CDR2 LQKENI, per germline. With V trimmed by 0 bases and J by 2 bases, 3 bases remained unmatched. The DNA of the CDR3 is TGTGCCAGCTCACCACCGGGACTAGCGGATCCCTACGAGCAGTACTTC. Protein: CASSPPGLADPYEQYF.

This clonotype turned up a few times. V and J are TRBV27 and TRBJ2-3; D is unclear. Germline values: CDR1 MNHEY, CDR2 SMNVEV (reference sequence). The CDR3 covers 13 residues. V gave up 5 bases and J gave up 1 base, with 7 bases separating them. The CDR3 sequence: CASSISRTDTQYF. CDR3 nucleotides: TGTGCCAGCAGTATTTCCCGCACAGATACGCAGTATTTT.

The chain is built from TRBV11-2 and TRBJ2-7; 8 nucleotides align to TRBD2. CDR1 is SGHAT, CDR2 FQNNGV, per germline. The junction had 6 bases not matched to a gene; V was cut back by 6 bases and J by 2 bases. This CDR3 contains 14 residues. CDR3 sequence reads: CASRGRGAAYEQYF. CDR3 nucleotides: TGTGCCAGCAGGGGGCGGGGGGCCGCCTACGAGCAGTACTTC.

The genes are TRBV5-1 and TRBJ2-2; possibly TRBD1 for D (5 bases). The germline V gene has CDR1 SGHRS and CDR2 YFSETQ. V was trimmed by 5 bases and J by 1 base, leaving 12 bases between them. CDR3 size: 15 residues. The CDR3 DNA sequence: TGCGCCAGCAGGACCAACCAGGGGAACACCGGGGAGCTGTTTTTT. Translating gives CASRTNQGNTGELFF.

This clonotype was detected only a few times. The rearrangement uses TRBV12-3 or TRBV12-4 and TRBJ2-2; 8 bases agree with TRBD1. The V and J ends lost 8 bases and 5 bases, in that order; junction bases with no gene match: 7. This CDR3 contains 14 residues. CDR3 protein: CASSTGGGTGELFF. CDR3 nucleotide sequence: TGTGCCAGCTCCACAGGGGGTGGGACCGGGGAGCTGTTTTTT.

As to this clonotype: This is likely a read error, given that the CDR3 carries no conserved phenylalanine or tryptophan at its end. J is TRBJ1-5 and V is TRBV10-2, with D possibly TRBD1 on 5 matching bases. The CDR3 has 14 amino acids. Germline CDR1 and CDR2: WSHSY and SAAADI. Trimming cost V 6 bases and J 0 bases, with 9 bases left between them. CDR3 coding DNA: TGCGCCAGCAGGAAACAGGCTAGCAATCAGCCCCAGCATCTT. It is translated as CASRKQASNQPQHL.

The rearrangement joins TRBV5-1 to TRBJ2-2; 13 bases line up with TRBD2. Germline lookup yields CDR1 SGHRS and CDR2 YFSETQ. Unmatched junction bases numbered 6, after V lost 3 bases and J lost 7 bases. This CDR3 has 16 residues. CDR3 in DNA: TGCGCCAGCAGCTGGGGGACTAGCGGGGCCGTCGGGGAGCTGTTTTTT. Protein product: CASSWGTSGAVGELFF.

The rearrangement joins TRBV5-1 to TRBJ2-4; D is possibly TRBD2 (5 bases). The CDR3 sequence is 14 residues long. The V end was cut by 0 bases, the J end by 8 bases, with 12 bases between. Germline values: CDR1 SGHRS, CDR2 YFSETQ. The CDR3 protein is CASSLVLPGDIQYF. As DNA, the CDR3 is TGCGCCAGCAGCTTGGTCTTACCCGGGGACATTCAGTACTTC.